This T cell receptor beta chain was captured in a study of T cell responses to AZD1222 COVID-19 vaccine. The data were produced by immunoSEQ multiplex PCR, yet TCRdb's version contains in-frame clones alone and is incomplete. The sample records 120,000 to 150,000 clones, roughly 90% being singletons. Points on this clone: Antigen: not known.

CDR1 KGHDR and CDR2 SFDVKD come from the germline V gene. CDR3 size: 13 residues. Trimming shortened V by 3 bases and J by 2 bases, and 4 bases separated the two germline ends. The study's findings and limits: Baseline seropositives among AZD1222 recipients totaled only five or six.

This clonotype was obtained from an adult who received the AZD1222 COVID-19 vaccine. The sample in question was peripheral blood, obtained 28 days after the second AZD1222 dose. V gene TRBV24-1 combines with J gene TRBJ2-1; D gene unclear. CDR3 sequence reads: CATSDKTYNEQFF. For the CDR3, the DNA is TGTGCCACCAGTGATAAAACCTACAATGAGCAGTTCTTC.